The 25 T cell receptor beta chains reported below all come from one sample, sequenced in a study of shared clonotypes between healthy human individuals. Only in-frame clones appear in the TCRdb table, and some are missing; sequencing was by immunoSEQ multiplex PCR. The sample contains roughly 2.5 million clones, approximately 90% of which appear only once. Sequenced sample: naive CD4+ T cells sorted from blood. Subset of the sample: CD45RA+ positively selected. Receptors were obtained from a man aged 18-30 years in good health.

This sequence joins TRBV7-2 and TRBJ2-1, with D possibly being TRBD1 (6 bases). The CDR3 consists of 14 residues. Germline values: CDR1 SGHTA, CDR2 FQGNSA. V was trimmed by 4 bases and J by 6 bases, leaving 13 bases between them. The CDR3 region is CASSSYRVLNEQFF. CDR3 nucleotides: TGTGCCAGCAGCTCCTACAGGGTTCTCAATGAGCAGTTCTTC.

The chain is built from TRBV19 and TRBJ2-6, with TRBD2 matching 11 bases. Germline CDR1 LNHDA, CDR2 SQIVND (reference sequence). The junction had 5 bases not matched to a gene; V was cut back by 1 base and J by 0 bases. The CDR3 is 19 residues long. The CDR3 reads CASSIASGRFSSGANVLTF. CDR3 DNA: TGTGCCAGTAGTATAGCTAGCGGGAGGTTTTCCTCTGGGGCCAACGTCCTGACTTTC.

The V and J genes are TRBV7-2 and TRBJ1-4; TRBD1 matches at 7 bases. Unmatched junction bases numbered 6, after V lost 5 bases and J lost 3 bases. The CDR3 has 15 amino acids. Germline loops: CDR1 SGHTA, CDR2 FQGNSA. The CDR3 sequence is CASSPTGVPNEKLFF. The CDR3 DNA is TGTGCCAGCAGCCCCACAGGGGTCCCTAATGAAAAACTGTTTTTT. The variable domain in full, with the rest retrieved from reference TRBV7-2 and TRBJ1-4, is GAGVSQSPSNKVTEKGKDVELRCDPISGHTALYWYRQSLGQGLEFLIYFQGNSAPDKSGLPSDRFSAERTGGSVSTLTIQRTQQEDSAVYLCASSPTGVPNEKLFFGSGTQLSVL.

As regards this clone: This sample also contains other DNA sequences that code for the same CDR3. The rearrangement uses TRBV7-2 and TRBJ2-3; the D gene is possibly TRBD2 (6 bases). CDR3 length: 14 residues. The germline V and J ends were trimmed by 2 bases and 4 bases, with 10 bases remaining between them. Germline-derived CDR1 and CDR2 are SGHTA and FQGNSA. The CDR3 loop is CASSLSGAADTQYF. CDR3 nucleotide sequence: TGTGCCAGCAGCTTATCGGGAGCCGCAGATACGCAGTATTTT.

Concerning this clone itself: The same CDR3 is also encoded by other DNA sequences in this sample. This chain connects TRBV7-9 to TRBJ1-2, with D hard to call. Germline loops: CDR1 SEHNR, CDR2 FQNEAQ (reference sequence). This CDR3 is 12 amino acids long. V lost 5 bases to trimming and J lost 4 bases, with 8 bases between them. The CDR3 is CASSPDLYGYTF. In DNA form, the CDR3 reads TGTGCCAGCAGCCCGGACCTCTATGGCTACACCTTC.

V gene TRBV5-1 combines with J gene TRBJ2-1; TRBD2 agrees at 15 bases. The CDR3 extends over 18 amino acids. Germline V gene lookup returns CDR1 SGHRS and CDR2 YFSETQ. After removal of 4 bases from V and 6 bases from J, the junction contained 11 bases not matched to a gene. This CDR3 reads CASSTGLAGGPLGNEQFF. CDR3 DNA: TGCGCCAGCAGCACCGGACTAGCGGGAGGGCCGCTCGGCAATGAGCAGTTCTTC.

This rearrangement joins TRBV7-2 to TRBJ1-4; maybe TRBD1 (5 bases). The CDR3 contains 15 residues. CDR1 SGHTA and CDR2 FQGNSA come from the germline V gene. V lost 6 bases to trimming and J lost 6 bases, with 17 bases between them. CDR3 sequence reads: CASSQIWQGDEKLFF. CDR3 in DNA: TGTGCCAGCAGTCAAATATGGCAGGGTGATGAAAAACTGTTTTTT.

In this sample, this clone turned up once. The chain recombines TRBV6-6 with TRBJ2-7, with 10 nucleotides matching TRBD1. CDR1 is MNHNY, CDR2 SVGAGI, per germline (reference sequence). This CDR3 contains 13 residues. The junction had 1 base not matched to a gene; V was cut back by 8 bases and J by 0 bases. CDR3 nucleotide sequence: TGTGCCAGCTGGACAGGGGGCTCCTACGAGCAGTACTTC. It is translated as CASWTGGSYEQYF.

The CDR3 DNA sequence: TGTGCCATCAGGACGGGGGCGGGAGATACGCAGTATTTT. This gives the protein CAIRTGAGDTQYF. The rearrangement uses TRBV10-3 and TRBJ2-3; tentatively, D is TRBD1 or TRBD2 (6 bases each). V lost 6 bases to trimming and J lost 5 bases, with 12 bases between them. The CDR3 contains 13 residues. From germline, CDR1 is ENHRY and CDR2 SYGVKD.

The rearrangement joins TRBV28 to TRBJ1-2; tentative D call: TRBD1 (6 bases). The CDR3 extends over 15 amino acids. Trimming cost V 5 bases and J 2 bases, with 15 bases left between them. Germline CDR1 and CDR2: MDHEN and SYDVKM. CDR3 in DNA: TGTGCCAGCAGTCTCCAGGGGAAGGGGAACTATGGCTACACCTTC. As protein: CASSLQGKGNYGYTF.

The V and J genes are TRBV6-1 and TRBJ2-4, with 9 bases lining up with TRBD1. V lost 0 bases and J lost 1; bases outside the gene matches: 10. Per germline, CDR1 MNHNS and CDR2 SASEGT. The CDR3 covers 19 residues. This chain's CDR3 is CASSEAAGGDRAAKNIQYF. CDR3 coding DNA: TGTGCCAGCAGTGAAGCTGCCGGTGGGGACAGGGCGGCCAAAAACATTCAGTACTTC.

This clone was seen once. This rearrangement joins TRBV5-1 to TRBJ2-5; a weak D match, TRBD2 (6 bases). Trimming took off 0 bases at V and 1 base at J, with 13 bases between the two ends. The germline V gene encodes CDR1 SGHRS and CDR2 YFSETQ. This CDR3 spans 16 amino acids. The CDR3 spells CASSLASRGIQETQYF. Written as DNA, the CDR3 is TGCGCCAGCAGCTTGGCTAGTCGGGGGATCCAAGAGACCCAGTACTTC.

Concerning this clone itself: One end of the junction varies from germline; a read error may be responsible. This rearrangement joins TRBV2 to TRBJ2-1; 8 bases are shared with TRBD2. Germline CDR1 reads SNHLY; CDR2 reads FYNNEI. CDR3 size: 17 residues. CDR3 residues: CASSEGGGLDIGNEQFF. CDR3 DNA: TGTGCCAGCAGCGAAGGGGGGGGACTAGATATTGGAAATGAGCAGTTCTTC.

The chain uses TRBV6-5 and TRBJ2-1; TRBD2 matches at 12 bases. The CDR3 runs to 16 residues. V dropped 2 bases and J dropped 7; count of bases not matched to a gene: 6. Per the germline V gene, CDR1 is MNHEY and CDR2 is SVGAGI. CDR3 coding DNA: TGTGCCAGCAGTTACGCGCTAGCGGGGGGGCAAAATGAGCAGTTCTTC. Protein product: CASSYALAGGQNEQFF.

The chain links TRBV5-4 to TRBJ1-2; TRBD1 aligns across 8 bases. The CDR3 has 13 residues. Per germline, CDR1 SGHNT and CDR2 YYREEE (reference sequence). The trim removed 5 bases at V and 8 bases at J, leaving 8 bases unmatched. The CDR3 here is CASSIQGAEGYTF. The CDR3 bases are TGTGCCAGCAGTATCCAGGGGGCAGAAGGCTACACCTTC.

This sequence joins TRBV5-1 and TRBJ2-7; D is ambiguous. CDR1 is SGHRS and CDR2 is YFSETQ in the germline V gene. V gave up 5 bases and J gave up 4 bases, with 7 bases separating them. There are 11 residues in the CDR3. The DNA for the CDR3 is TGCGCCAGCAGTTCTGGTTACGAGCAGTACTTC. Protein sequence: CASSSGYEQYF. Full variable domain (outside the CDR3, taken from reference TRBV5-1 and TRBJ2-7): KAGVTQTPRYLIKTRGQQVTLSCSPISGHRSVSWYQQTPGQGLQFLFEYFSETQRNKGNFPGRFSGRQFSNSRSEMNVSTLELGDSALYLCASSSGYEQYFGPGTRLTVT.

Only one count was recorded for this clone. The V and J genes are TRBV10-1 and TRBJ2-4; no definite D call. The V gene lost 5 bases and the J gene lost 8 bases, with 16 bases spanning the gap. The CDR3 sequence is 14 residues long. Germline V gene lookup returns CDR1 WNHNN and CDR2 SYGVQD (reference sequence). CDR3 sequence reads: CASSPGFPPDIQYF. The CDR3 DNA reads TGCGCCAGCAGTCCCGGATTCCCCCCAGACATTCAGTACTTC.

The gene calls are TRBV9 and TRBJ2-1, with 16 bases fitting TRBD2. V trimming: 4 bases; J trimming: 4 bases; junction bases outside the gene matches: 5. The germline gives CDR1 SGDLS, CDR2 YYNGEE. The CDR3 loop spans 17 amino acids. The CDR3 loop is CASSPGTSGRVYNEQFF. The DNA of the CDR3 is TGTGCCAGCAGCCCAGGGACTAGCGGGAGGGTTTACAATGAGCAGTTCTTC.

This clone has only one observation. The rearrangement uses TRBV7-9 and TRBJ2-5; a possible D gene is TRBD1 (6 bases). This CDR3 region has 14 residues. CDR1 SEHNR and CDR2 FQNEAQ come from the germline V gene (reference sequence). Trimming shortened V by 5 bases and J by 5 bases, and 15 bases separated the two germline ends. The CDR3 protein is CASSPRGRGETQYF. The CDR3 DNA is TGTGCCAGCAGCCCGCGCGGAAGGGGGGAGACCCAGTACTTC.

The J gene is TRBJ2-5, the V gene TRBV11-2; D ambiguous. Looked up from germline, CDR1 is SGHAT and CDR2 is FQNNGV. This CDR3 comprises 11 residues. With 1 base removed from V and 6 bases from J, the gap between germline ends came to 3 bases. This CDR3 reads CASSLGQTQYF. Written as DNA, the CDR3 is TGTGCCAGCAGCTTAGGTCAGACCCAGTACTTC. Full variable domain (missing parts from reference TRBV11-2 and TRBJ2-5): EAGVAQSPRYKIIEKRQSVAFWCNPISGHATLYWYQQILGQGPKLLIQFQNNGVVDDSQLPKDRFSAERLKGVDSTLKIQPAKLEDSAVYLCASSLGQTQYFGPGTRLLVL.

The V and J genes are TRBV7-2 and TRBJ1-1; 8 nucleotides line up with TRBD1. Germline V gives CDR1 SGHTA, CDR2 FQGNSA. The CDR3 extends over 14 amino acids. V lost 4 bases, J lost 0 bases, and 1 base stayed unmatched. The CDR3 sequence: CASSWGQVNTEAFF. In DNA form, the CDR3 reads TGTGCCAGCAGCTGGGGACAGGTGAACACTGAAGCTTTCTTT. The full variable domain, with the rest looked up from reference TRBV7-2 and TRBJ1-1, is GAGVSQSPSNKVTEKGKDVELRCDPISGHTALYWYRQSLGQGLEFLIYFQGNSAPDKSGLPSDRFSAERTGGSVSTLTIQRTQQEDSAVYLCASSWGQVNTEAFFGQGTRLTVV.

The chain joins TRBV6-4 to TRBJ1-3; maybe TRBD1 (5 bases). The CDR3 has 15 amino acids. The V end lost 3 bases, the J end lost 4 bases, and 13 bases lay between the germline ends. Germline V CDR1 and CDR2: MRHNA, SNTAGT. This CDR3 reads CASSENQGVGNTIYF. The CDR3 nucleotides are TGTGCCAGCAGTGAAAACCAAGGGGTCGGAAACACCATATATTTT.

The chain recombines TRBV5-4 with TRBJ2-5, with 7 bases matching TRBD1. The CDR3 covers 17 residues. V lost 0 bases and J lost 2; bases outside the gene matches: 10. Germline V gives CDR1 SGHNT, CDR2 YYREEE (reference sequence). The CDR3 protein is CASSLGGTTGLQETQYF. CDR3 bases: TGTGCCAGCAGCTTGGGGGGGACGACAGGGCTTCAAGAGACCCAGTACTTC. Full variable domain (missing parts from reference TRBV5-4 and TRBJ2-5): ETGVTQSPTHLIKTRGQQVTLRCSSQSGHNTVSWYQQALGQGPQFIFQYYREEENGRGNFPPRFSGLQFPNYSSELNVNALELDDSALYLCASSLGGTTGLQETQYFGPGTRLLVL.

The chain links TRBV9 to TRBJ2-1, with unresolved D. Per the germline V gene, CDR1 is SGDLS and CDR2 is YYNGEE. V was shortened by 0 bases and J by 8 bases, with 6 bases between the two germline ends. The length of the CDR3 is 12 residues. CDR3 region: CASSVAADEQFF. The CDR3 DNA follows: TGTGCCAGCAGCGTAGCAGCCGATGAGCAGTTCTTC.

V usage is TRBV5-1 and J usage is TRBJ2-5; no clear D. The CDR3 contains 14 residues. The V gene's germline CDR1 is SGHRS and CDR2 YFSETQ. The V and J ends lost 4 bases and 2 bases respectively, with 12 bases between them. The CDR3 DNA follows: TGCGCCAGCAGCCCCGACTCACTACAAGAGACCCAGTACTTC. Protein sequence: CASSPDSLQETQYF.